The sequence of this T cell receptor (beta chain) was determined in a study of identifying expanded T cells in peripheral blood. Study results and caveats: Over about two and four weeks, about 15 and 19 clones changed, versus approximately 1.1 between replicates. Across healthy donors, higher total template counts meant significantly greater roughly 2-week count variance.

Assay used: immunoSEQ multiplex PCR; TCRdb lists only in-frame clones, some missing. The sample includes 85,000 to 120,000 clones, around 88% of them seen just once. Collection occurred without any documented infections or immune events in donors. To note about this clone: Its antigen remains unknown.

Germline CDR1 and CDR2: SGHDT and YYEEEE. The ends lost 2 bases at V and 6 bases at J; junction bases unmatched: 10. The CDR3 sequence is 16 residues long. The source is a person aged 18-70 years in good health. Source material: blood. The chain combines TRBV5-6 with TRBJ2-1, with 8 bases matching TRBD2. The CDR3 nucleotides are TGTGCCAGCAGCTTTAGAGGGTCTAGCGGGTTCAATGAGCAGTTCTTC. Its translation: CASSFRGSSGFNEQFF.